This TCR beta chain emerged from a study of blood T cell repertoires in COVID-19. Study context: There were acute and convalescent COVID-19 samples, and they came from the United States, Italy and Spain.

Per the original data handling: The assay estimated nucleated cells by amplifying reference gene primers. The table came from immunoSEQ multiplex PCR; TCRdb's copy has only in-frame clones and leaves some out. D and trimming were read from the DNA, whereas the V and J calls and clone size are those reported in that table. The data contain around 200,000 clones, 70% to 90% of them singletons. CDR3 length equals 16 residues. Trimming at V came to 2 bases and at J to 3 bases, leaving 5 bases not matched to a gene. Germline loops: CDR1 SGHRS, CDR2 YFSETQ. The age range of participants was 18 to 89 years, with residence in 20 to 25 US areas. Exposed enrollees encountered a COVID-19 case at some point within 2 weeks before study entry.

Input material: PBMCs or T cells enriched from blood (not recorded which). The receptor was isolated from a woman under 40 who had been exposed to COVID-19. The V call is TRBV5-1, the J call TRBJ2-3; the match to TRBD2 covers 11 bases. The CDR3 bases are TGCGCCAGCAGCTTCCTAGCGGGGGGCTTGACAGATACGCAGTATTTT. Protein sequence: CASSFLAGGLTDTQYF.